This paragraph covers one T cell receptor beta chain sequence. The data were obtained in a study of T-cell memory formation after mild COVID-19. TCRdb ran MiXCR on the 5' RACE reads and lists one entry per CDR3 protein. The sample lists some 320,000 distinct CDR3 sequences, roughly an eighth occurring once. The TCR comes from a man aged 18 to 30 who had mild COVID-19 (a few samples of this study predate the infection). Cell type and time point are not known. Sample: PBMCs or a T cell subset sorted from them (not recorded which).

This CDR3 reads CATRRDYGYTF. CDR3 DNA sequence: TGTGCCACCAGGAGGGACTATGGCTACACCTTC. The chain employs TRBV19 and TRBJ1-2; D gene uncertain. Trimming took 10 bases from V and 3 from J, leaving 9 bases between them. In germline, CDR1 is LNHDA, CDR2 SQIVND (reference sequence). The CDR3 contains 11 residues.